This T cell receptor beta chain was captured in a study of quantifying T cell responses using KT2 cells. As for the study in general: cDNA was made from DNase-treated RNA using alpha and beta constant primers.

This clonotype was seen many times. Its target is not known. An oligo carrying a UMI was ligated to the cDNA 3' end. An equimolar mix of RC1.1 and RC1.2 primed the beta chain across TRBC1 and TRBC2. TCRdb reanalysed the UMI-ligation and nested PCR reads using MiXCR and keeps one entry per CDR3 protein. The data contain 42,000 or so distinct CDR3 sequences, about a sixth of them seen just once; the ten biggest clones take up roughly 44%. Per the germline V gene, CDR1 is DFQATT and CDR2 is SNEGSKA (reference sequence). Trimming at V came to 5 bases and at J to 1 base, leaving 1 base not matched to a gene. The CDR3 is made up of 13 amino acids. General study points: KT2 sequences were detected down to about one KT2 cell per 100,000 PBMC. Input KT2 cell number predicted KT2 alpha and beta sequence counts linearly over several orders of magnitude.

The sample is PBMC spiked with counted cells of clone KT2. Fixed numbers of PBMC received varying amounts of KT2 cells. Material: PBMCs spiked with cells of the T cell clone KT2. The rearrangement joins TRBV20-1 to TRBJ2-2, with TRBD2 matching 7 bases. The TCR comes from a human donor. CDR3 DNA sequence: TGCAGTGCTGAGCGGGAGAACACCGGGGAGCTGTTTTTT. Translation gives CSAERENTGELFF.